The 5 T cell receptor beta chains below all came from one sample that was sequenced in a study of CD8+ T cells in alopecia areata. After isolation, RNA underwent reverse transcription to generate cDNA as the sequencing template. Sequencing used immunoSEQ multiplex PCR; TCRdb keeps in-frame clones, though not all of them. The sample shows 10,000 to 15,000 clones, around 63% of them seen only once. Treatment of the sample: oral pan-JAK inhibitor, 5-10 mg twice daily. Obtained from alopecia areata patients were lesional scalp punch biopsies along with peripheral blood. Here the sequenced sample was skin, taken at week 4, from a patient treated with tofacitinib. The receptors come from a human donor with alopecia areata.

The chain has TRBV2 and TRBJ1-5, with unresolved D. The CDR3 loop spans 15 amino acids. Germline V gene lookup returns CDR1 SNHLY and CDR2 FYNNEI. The germline V and J ends were trimmed by 1 base and 2 bases, with 9 bases remaining between them. The CDR3 region is CASSEEATGNQPQHF. DNA for the CDR3: TGTGCCAGCAGTGAAGAGGCGACGGGCAATCAGCCCCAGCATTTT.

This clone was found once. The chain carries TRBV4-1 and TRBJ2-5; D ambiguous. The CDR3 has 12 amino acids. Germline lookup yields CDR1 MGHRA and CDR2 YSYEKL. V lost 0 bases to trimming and J lost 6 bases, with 5 bases between them. The CDR3 here is CASSQDKKTQYF. For the CDR3, the DNA is TGCGCCAGCAGCCAAGATAAAAAGACCCAGTACTTC.

The V and J genes are TRBV5-5 and TRBJ1-1, with unresolved D. Germline values: CDR1 SGHKS, CDR2 YYEKEE (reference sequence). CDR3 length: 14 amino acids. The V end was cut by 0 bases, the J end by 3 bases, with 9 bases between. In DNA form, the CDR3 reads TGTGCCAGCAGCTTGGTTTGGATCCACACTGAAGCTTTCTTT. Amino acid sequence: CASSLVWIHTEAFF.

The chain has TRBV20-1 and TRBJ2-5; the D is unclear. With 6 bases removed from V and 7 bases from J, the gap between germline ends came to 9 bases. Germline V lookup: CDR1 DFQATT, CDR2 SNEGSKA (reference sequence). This CDR3 region has 10 residues. Here the CDR3 reads CSASRGTQYF. CDR3 DNA: TGCAGTGCCAGTCGAGGGACCCAGTACTTC.

The chain employs TRBV11-3 and TRBJ2-7; TRBD2 matches 8 bases. V dropped 5 bases and J dropped 0; count of bases not matched to a gene: 6. The CDR3 runs 15 residues. CDR1 is SGHNT and CDR2 is YENEEA in the germline V gene. The CDR3, as DNA: TGTGCCAGCAGCCTCCCAGCGGGGGCCTCCTACGAGCAGTACTTC. Residues: CASSLPAGASYEQYF.